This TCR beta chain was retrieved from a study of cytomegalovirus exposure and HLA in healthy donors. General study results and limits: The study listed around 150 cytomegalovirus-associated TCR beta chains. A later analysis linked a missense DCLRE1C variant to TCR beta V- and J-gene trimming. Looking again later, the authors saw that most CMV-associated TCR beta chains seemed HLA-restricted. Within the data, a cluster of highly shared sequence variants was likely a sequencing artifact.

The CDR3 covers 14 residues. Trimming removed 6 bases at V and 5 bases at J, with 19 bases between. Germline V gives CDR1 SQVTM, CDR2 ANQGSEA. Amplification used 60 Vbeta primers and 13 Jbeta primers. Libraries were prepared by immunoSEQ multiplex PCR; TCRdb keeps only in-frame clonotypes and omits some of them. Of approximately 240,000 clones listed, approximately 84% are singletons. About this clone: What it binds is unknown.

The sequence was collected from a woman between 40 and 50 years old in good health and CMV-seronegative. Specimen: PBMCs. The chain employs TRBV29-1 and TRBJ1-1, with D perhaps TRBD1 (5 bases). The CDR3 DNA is TGCAGCGTCCAGGTGGGAAGGGGTCTTACTGAAGCTTTCTTT. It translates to CSVQVGRGLTEAFF.